Listed here are 30 T cell receptor beta chains from one sample, sequenced in a study of CD8+CD57+ T cells in acquired aplastic anemia. Genomic DNA served as template for TCR beta VDJ and CDR3 profiling. MiXCR, applied by TCRdb to the reads, yields one record per CDR3 protein. The sample lists around 200,000 distinct CDR3 sequences, about 59% occurring once. The sequencing input was sorted CD4+, CD8+, or CD8+CD57+ T cells (not recorded which) from PBMCs. These receptors were obtained from a human donor in good health.

The chain is built from TRBV24-1 and TRBJ2-5; TRBD1 matches 7 bases. Trimming took 5 bases from V and 5 from J; bases not matched to a gene: 10. Germline V lookup: CDR1 KGHDR, CDR2 SFDVKD. The CDR3 has 15 amino acids. Written as DNA, the CDR3 is TGTGCCACCAGTGGCCAAGGGACAGACGGGGAGACCCAGTACTTC. This gives the protein CATSGQGTDGETQYF.

The chain is built from TRBV10-2 and TRBJ2-1; perhaps TRBD2 as D (6 bases). This CDR3 spans 12 amino acids. Trimming took off 3 bases at V and 7 bases at J, with 7 bases between the two ends. Germline V gives CDR1 WSHSY, CDR2 SAAADI. The CDR3 loop is CASSERGNEQFF. DNA for the CDR3: TGCGCCAGCAGTGAACGGGGGAATGAGCAGTTCTTC.

In regard to this clonotype: Its ends do not fully match the called genes, so a read error is possible. This rearrangement joins TRBV13 to TRBJ2-2; D possibly corresponds to TRBD2 (5 bases). The length of the CDR3 is 15 residues. In germline, CDR1 is PRHDT, CDR2 FYEKMQ (reference sequence). The CDR3 reads CASSIDRLDTGELFF. Written as DNA, the CDR3 is TGTGCCAGCAGCATAGACCGGCTCGACACCGGGGAGCTGTTTTTC.

The chain joins TRBV7-2 to TRBJ2-3; TRBD2 is a possible D gene (7 bases). Trimming pared 0 bases from V and 4 bases from J, leaving 11 bases between. This CDR3 is 15 amino acids long. Per germline, CDR1 SGHTA and CDR2 FQGNSA. This CDR3 is CASSLAGGGADTQYF. CDR3 coding DNA: TGTGCCAGCAGCTTAGCTGGGGGGGGCGCAGATACGCAGTATTTT.

The sample holds one count of this clonotype. V and J are TRBV9 and TRBJ2-1; D remains unclear. The CDR3 runs 15 residues. V lost 2 bases and J 2 bases, leaving 11 bases between the germline ends. Germline V gene lookup returns CDR1 SGDLS and CDR2 YYNGEE. The CDR3 DNA sequence: TGTGCCAGCAGCGTGGAGCAGGACGCCTACAATGAGCAGTTCTTC. Translated, it gives CASSVEQDAYNEQFF.

The gene calls are TRBV4-3 and TRBJ1-1, with 7 nucleotides matching TRBD1. The CDR3 loop spans 14 amino acids. V dropped 0 bases and J dropped 11; count of bases not matched to a gene: 9. Germline V gene lookup returns CDR1 LGHNA and CDR2 YSLEER. CDR3: CASSQDWATGLAFF. DNA for the CDR3: TGCGCCAGCAGCCAAGATTGGGCGACAGGGTTGGCTTTCTTT.

This clonotype showed up just once. The genes are TRBV10-3 and TRBJ2-1; 10 nucleotides agree with TRBD2. Trimming cost V 6 bases and J 7 bases; bases outside gene matches: 3. This CDR3 is 13 amino acids long. CDR1 ENHRY and CDR2 SYGVKD come from the germline V gene. CDR3 DNA sequence: TGTGCCATCAGATCGACTAGCGGGAATGAGCAGTTCTTC. Its translation is CAIRSTSGNEQFF.

Many counts were recorded for this clonotype. CDR3 nucleotides: TGTGCCAGCAGTGTCAGCTCCGGGACAGGGAACACTGAAGCTTTCTTT. Its translation is CASSVSSGTGNTEAFF. The chain combines TRBV12-3 or TRBV12-4 with TRBJ1-1, with 8 nucleotides matching TRBD1. J lost 1 base, V lost 5 bases, and 9 bases had no gene match. The CDR3 extends over 16 amino acids.

Concerning this clonotype itself: Mismatch with germline at one junction end may stem from a read error. The genes are TRBV20-1 and TRBJ2-7; 7 bases match TRBD1. The CDR3 runs to 13 residues. Per germline, CDR1 DFQATT and CDR2 SNEGSKA (reference sequence). CDR3 sequence reads: CSARETGSSEQYF. In DNA form, the CDR3 reads TGCAGTGCTAGAGAGACAGGGTCCTCCGAGCAGTACTTC.

In its sample, this clonotype was seen many times. This chain uses TRBV11-3 with TRBJ2-1; TRBD2 matches at 8 bases. Trimming at V came to 2 bases and at J to 2 bases, leaving 2 bases not matched to a gene. CDR3 length: 15 residues. Germline CDR1 is SGHNT and CDR2 is YENEEA. Here the CDR3 reads CASSLHGGAYNEQFF. The CDR3 region has the DNA TGTGCCAGCAGCTTACACGGGGGGGCCTACAATGAGCAGTTCTTC.

The sample holds a few counts of this clonotype. V is TRBV7-9 and J is TRBJ1-2, with D hard to call. Deletions cut 5 bases from V and 5 bases from J, with 12 bases between. Germline CDR1 and CDR2: SEHNR and FQNEAQ (reference sequence). This CDR3 is 13 amino acids long. The CDR3 loop is CASSPRAEYGYTF. The CDR3 region has the DNA TGTGCCAGCAGCCCACGGGCCGAATATGGCTACACCTTC.

This clonotype was detected many times. The chain employs TRBV6-5 and TRBJ2-1; either TRBD1 or TRBD2 may supply D (8 bases each). The CDR3 has 13 residues. CDR1 is MNHEY and CDR2 is SVGAGI in the germline V gene. V was clipped by 2 bases and J by 13 bases, with 15 bases between them. The CDR3 region is CASSYGSGTGQFF. CDR3 nucleotide sequence: TGTGCCAGCAGTTACGGTAGCGGGACAGGTCAGTTCTTC.

This clonotype was found many times. The chain uses TRBV9 and TRBJ2-6; D unresolved. V gave up 0 bases and J gave up 4 bases, with 14 bases separating them. The CDR3 contains 17 residues. Germline V lookup: CDR1 SGDLS, CDR2 YYNGEE. CDR3 DNA: TGTGCCAGCAGCGTAGGCGTACGTGTTGAAGGGGCCAACGTCCTGACTTTC. Protein product: CASSVGVRVEGANVLTF.

The chain uses TRBV15 and TRBJ2-2; D is possibly TRBD1 (8 bases). Between the trimmed V and J ends, which lost 5 bases and 7 bases, there was a span of 17 bases. From germline, CDR1 is LNHNV and CDR2 YYDKDF (reference sequence). This CDR3 region has 15 residues. In DNA, the CDR3 is TGTGCCACCAGCTCAACGGACAGGGAGGGCGGGGAGCTGTTTTTT. It translates to CATSSTDREGGELFF.

The rearrangement links TRBV2 to TRBJ2-3, with D perhaps TRBD1 (6 bases). Trimming removed 5 bases from V and 0 bases from J, with 15 bases in between. CDR1 and CDR2 (germline): SNHLY, FYNNEI. The CDR3 is 16 amino acids. The CDR3 DNA follows: TGTGCCAGCAGTAGGTTCGGGACACTGAGCACAGATACGCAGTATTTT. Its translation is CASSRFGTLSTDTQYF.

As concerns this clonotype: At one end, the junction sequence differs from germline, possibly due to a read error. This chain connects TRBV7-7 to TRBJ1-6; D unclear. Per the germline V gene, CDR1 is SSHAT and CDR2 is FNYEAQ (reference sequence). This CDR3 spans 13 amino acids. CDR3 in amino acids: CASSDTLGSPLHF. In DNA form, the CDR3 reads TGTGCTAGCAGCGACACATTGGGTTCACCCCTCCACTTT.

The chain couples TRBV5-1 to TRBJ2-3, with unresolved D. CDR1 and CDR2 from the germline V gene are SGHRS and YFSETQ. The CDR3 length is 14 residues. V gave up 4 bases and J gave up 2 bases, with 11 bases separating them. CDR3 nucleotides: TGCGCCAGCAGCCCCCCCCGGACCACAGATACGCAGTATTTT. This gives the protein CASSPPRTTDTQYF. Full variable domain (outside the CDR3, taken from reference TRBV5-1 and TRBJ2-3): KAGVTQTPRYLIKTRGQQVTLSCSPISGHRSVSWYQQTPGQGLQFLFEYFSETQRNKGNFPGRFSGRQFSNSRSEMNVSTLELGDSALYLCASSPPRTTDTQYFGPGTRLTVL.

In this sample, this clonotype turned up many times. The gene calls are TRBV14 and TRBJ1-1, with D maybe TRBD1 (5 bases). This CDR3 has 13 residues. Per the germline V gene, CDR1 is SGHDN and CDR2 is FVKESK. V was shortened by 5 bases and J by 2 bases, with 9 bases between the two germline ends. In DNA, the CDR3 is TGTGCCAGCAGCTGGACACATAACACTGAAGCTTTCTTT. Residues: CASSWTHNTEAFF.

V and J are TRBV14 and TRBJ1-1, with TRBD1 as a possible D gene (6 bases). Trimming cost V 1 base and J 11 bases, with 14 bases left between them. The CDR3 loop spans 13 amino acids. Germline V gene data show CDR1 as SGHDN and CDR2 as FVKESK. The CDR3 sequence is CASSQGGTIVAFF. In DNA, the CDR3 is TGTGCCAGCAGCCAAGGTGGGACAATAGTGGCTTTCTTT.

The genes are TRBV7-2 and TRBJ1-6; TRBD1 matches 9 bases. Germline CDR1 is SGHTA and CDR2 is FQGNSA. V lost 1 base to trimming and J lost 8 bases; unmatched junction nucleotides: 3. The CDR3 has 15 amino acids. The CDR3 DNA reads as TGTGCCAGCAGCTTAGGGGGACAGGGTCATTCACCCCTCCACTTT. Its protein is CASSLGGQGHSPLHF.

The table lists this clonotype with a few counts. This rearrangement joins TRBV18 to TRBJ1-2; 10 bases map to TRBD1. In germline, CDR1 is KGHSH, CDR2 LQKENI. The CDR3 runs to 16 residues. V trimming: 3 bases; J trimming: 3 bases; junction bases outside the gene matches: 7. This CDR3 is CASSPRGDRGDYGYTF. The CDR3 nucleotides read TGTGCCAGCTCACCCCGGGGGGACAGGGGCGACTATGGCTACACCTTC.

This rearrangement joins TRBV15 to TRBJ2-5; D unresolved. Trimming pared 4 bases from V and 5 bases from J, leaving 8 bases between. This CDR3 comprises 12 residues. The germline gives CDR1 LNHNV, CDR2 YYDKDF (reference sequence). The CDR3 sequence is CATSNHGETQYF. The CDR3 DNA reads TGTGCCACCAGCAATCACGGGGAGACCCAGTACTTC.

Here the CDR3 DNA reads TGCAGTGTAGGGCTGGCTTTTAACACTGAAGCTTTCTTT. Translated: CSVGLAFNTEAFF. V usage is TRBV20-1 and J usage is TRBJ1-1; D ambiguous. The ends were cut back, 7 bases at V and 2 bases at J, with 14 bases in the middle. The CDR3 has 13 amino acids. CDR1 and CDR2 (germline): DFQATT, SNEGSKA (reference sequence).

The rearrangement links TRBV18 to TRBJ2-3; 8 bases are shared with TRBD2. The CDR3 extends over 13 amino acids. The trim removed 10 bases at V and 1 base at J, leaving 4 bases unmatched. Germline V CDR1 and CDR2: KGHSH, LQKENI. CDR3 in DNA: TGTGCCACGCGGGGGGTCGGCACAGATACGCAGTATTTT. It translates to CATRGVGTDTQYF.

At least ten counts were recorded for this clonotype. The chain has TRBV27 and TRBJ1-5; TRBD1 agrees at 8 bases. The J segment lost 2 bases and the V segment lost 5 bases, leaving 5 bases of the junction unmatched. The CDR3 has 15 amino acids. CDR1 and CDR2 from the germline V gene are MNHEY and SMNVEV (reference sequence). The CDR3 here is CASSTGQGGNQPQHF. The CDR3 DNA follows: TGTGCCAGCAGTACAGGACAGGGAGGCAATCAGCCCCAGCATTTT.

The gene calls are TRBV9 and TRBJ2-4; perhaps TRBD2 as D (6 bases). Trimming removed 5 bases from V and 7 bases from J, with 19 bases in between. Germline CDR1 is SGDLS and CDR2 is YYNGEE. This CDR3 contains 15 residues. The CDR3 sequence: CASSESGRGGNIQYF. CDR3 sequence (DNA): TGTGCCAGCAGTGAATCGGGTAGGGGAGGCAACATTCAGTACTTC. Supplemented by reference TRBV9 and TRBJ2-4, the full variable domain reads DSGVTQTPKHLITATGQRVTLRCSPRSGDLSVYWYQQSLDQGLQFLIQYYNGEERAKGNILERFSAQQFPDLHSELNLSSLELGDSALYFCASSESGRGGNIQYFGAGTRLSVL.

Many counts were recorded for this clonotype. The chain carries TRBV11-2 and TRBJ2-1, with TRBD2 matching 9 bases. The CDR3 length is 16 residues. Germline V gene sequence: CDR1 SGHAT, CDR2 FQNNGV. The trim removed 4 bases at V and 8 bases at J, leaving 12 bases unmatched. The CDR3 loop is CASSSGGALAGDEQFF. The CDR3 DNA is TGTGCCAGCAGCTCTGGTGGGGCGTTAGCGGGAGATGAGCAGTTCTTC.

V usage is TRBV20-1 and J usage is TRBJ2-7; 11 bases match TRBD2. The CDR3 is 14 residues long. The ends lost 4 bases at V and 4 bases at J; junction bases unmatched: 6. In germline, CDR1 is DFQATT, CDR2 SNEGSKA (reference sequence). This CDR3 reads CSATRTSGPYEQYF. CDR3 coding DNA: TGCAGTGCTACTAGGACTAGCGGGCCATACGAGCAGTACTTC.

The V and J genes are TRBV12-3 or TRBV12-4 and TRBJ2-3, with D hard to call. V dropped 6 bases and J dropped 7 bases, with 11 bases sitting between them. The CDR3 is made up of 12 amino acids. Here the CDR3 reads CASSPNTYTQYF. Here the CDR3 DNA reads TGTGCCAGCAGCCCTAACACCTATACGCAGTATTTT.

This clonotype has more than one count but fewer than ten. V usage is TRBV2 and J usage is TRBJ2-5; 8 nucleotides line up with TRBD2. CDR1 is SNHLY and CDR2 is FYNNEI in the germline V gene. The ends lost 6 bases at V and 6 bases at J; junction bases unmatched: 12. CDR3 length equals 15 residues. The DNA for the CDR3 is TGTGCCAGCAGAGTGACTAGCGAGCCAAGGAAGACCCAGTACTTC. Translation gives CASRVTSEPRKTQYF.